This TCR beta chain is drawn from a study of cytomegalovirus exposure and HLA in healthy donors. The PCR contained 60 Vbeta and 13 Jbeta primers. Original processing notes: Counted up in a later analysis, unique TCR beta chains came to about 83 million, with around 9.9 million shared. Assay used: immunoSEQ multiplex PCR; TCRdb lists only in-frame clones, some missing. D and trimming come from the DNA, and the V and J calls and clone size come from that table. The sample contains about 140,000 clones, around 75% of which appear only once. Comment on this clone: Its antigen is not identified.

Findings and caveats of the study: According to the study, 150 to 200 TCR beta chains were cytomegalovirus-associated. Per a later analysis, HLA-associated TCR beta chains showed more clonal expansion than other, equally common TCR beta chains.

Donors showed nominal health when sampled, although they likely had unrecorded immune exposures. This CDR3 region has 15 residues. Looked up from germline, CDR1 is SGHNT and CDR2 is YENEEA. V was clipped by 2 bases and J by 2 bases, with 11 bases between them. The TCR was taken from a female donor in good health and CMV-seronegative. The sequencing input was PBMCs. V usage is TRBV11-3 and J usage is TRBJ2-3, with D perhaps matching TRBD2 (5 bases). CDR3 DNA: TGTGCCAGCAGCTTAAGACTAACCTACACAGATACGCAGTATTTT. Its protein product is CASSLRLTYTDTQYF.